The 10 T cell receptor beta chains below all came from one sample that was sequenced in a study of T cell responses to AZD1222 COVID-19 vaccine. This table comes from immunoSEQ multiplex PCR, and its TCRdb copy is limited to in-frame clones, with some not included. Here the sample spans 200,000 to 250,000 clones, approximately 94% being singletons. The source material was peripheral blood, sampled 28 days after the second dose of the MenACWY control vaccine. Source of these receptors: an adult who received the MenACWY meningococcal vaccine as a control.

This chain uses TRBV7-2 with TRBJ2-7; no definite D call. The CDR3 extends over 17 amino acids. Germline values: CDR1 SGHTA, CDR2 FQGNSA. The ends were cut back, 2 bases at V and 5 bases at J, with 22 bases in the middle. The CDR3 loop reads CASSLRIVGLGVDEQYF. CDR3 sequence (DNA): TGTGCCAGCAGCTTAAGGATAGTAGGGTTGGGCGTAGACGAGCAGTACTTC.

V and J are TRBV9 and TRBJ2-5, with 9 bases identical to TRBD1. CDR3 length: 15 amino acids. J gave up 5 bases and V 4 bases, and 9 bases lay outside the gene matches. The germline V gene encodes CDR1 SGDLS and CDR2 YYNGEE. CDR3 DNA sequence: TGTGCCAGCAGCCCTCCGGGACAGGGTCGGGAGACCCAGTACTTC. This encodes CASSPPGQGRETQYF. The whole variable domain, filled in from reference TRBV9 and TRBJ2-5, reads DSGVTQTPKHLITATGQRVTLRCSPRSGDLSVYWYQQSLDQGLQFLIQYYNGEERAKGNILERFSAQQFPDLHSELNLSSLELGDSALYFCASSPPGQGRETQYFGPGTRLLVL.

The CDR3 sequence is CASKRVTGYTF. The CDR3 DNA reads as TGTGCCAGTAAGAGGGTCACGGGCTACACCTTC. The V and J genes are TRBV28 and TRBJ1-2; no reliable D call. Deletions cut 9 bases from V and 8 bases from J, with 13 bases between. In germline, CDR1 is MDHEN, CDR2 SYDVKM. This CDR3 has 11 residues.

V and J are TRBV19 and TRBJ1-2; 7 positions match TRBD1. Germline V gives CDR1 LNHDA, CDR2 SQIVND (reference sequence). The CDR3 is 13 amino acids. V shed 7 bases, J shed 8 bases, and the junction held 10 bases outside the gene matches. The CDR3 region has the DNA TGTGCCAGTACCTATACAGGGGCAGACGGCTACACCTTC. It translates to CASTYTGADGYTF.

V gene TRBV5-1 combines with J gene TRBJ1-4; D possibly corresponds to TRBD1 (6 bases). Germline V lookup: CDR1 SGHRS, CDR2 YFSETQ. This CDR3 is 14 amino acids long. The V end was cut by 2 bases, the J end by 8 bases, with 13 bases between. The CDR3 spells CASSLDRTVEKLFF. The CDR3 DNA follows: TGCGCCAGCAGCTTAGATCGGACAGTCGAAAAACTGTTTTTT.

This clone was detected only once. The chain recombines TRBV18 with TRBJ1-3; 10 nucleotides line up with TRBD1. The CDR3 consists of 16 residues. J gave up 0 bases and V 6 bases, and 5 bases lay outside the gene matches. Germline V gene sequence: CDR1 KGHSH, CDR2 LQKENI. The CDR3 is CASSRGTGDSGNTIYF. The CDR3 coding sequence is TGTGCCAGCTCCCGGGGGACAGGGGACTCTGGAAACACCATATATTTT.

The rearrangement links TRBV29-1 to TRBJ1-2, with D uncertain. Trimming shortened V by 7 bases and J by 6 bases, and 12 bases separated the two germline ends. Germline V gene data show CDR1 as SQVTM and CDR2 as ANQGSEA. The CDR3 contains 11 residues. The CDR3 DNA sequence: TGCAGCGGCCTAGGCGTCGATGGCTACACCTTC. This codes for CSGLGVDGYTF.

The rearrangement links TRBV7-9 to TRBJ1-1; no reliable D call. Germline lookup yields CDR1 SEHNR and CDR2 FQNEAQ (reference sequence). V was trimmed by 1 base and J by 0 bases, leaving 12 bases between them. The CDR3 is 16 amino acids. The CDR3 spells CASSLDLDTMNTEAFF. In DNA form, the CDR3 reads TGTGCCAGCAGCTTAGATTTAGACACAATGAACACTGAAGCTTTCTTT.

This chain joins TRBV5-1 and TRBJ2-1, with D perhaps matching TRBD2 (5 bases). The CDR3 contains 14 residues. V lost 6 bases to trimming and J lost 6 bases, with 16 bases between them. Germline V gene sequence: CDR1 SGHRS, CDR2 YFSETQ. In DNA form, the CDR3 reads TGCGCCAGCATGCGACGGGATATTCCCAATGAGCAGTTCTTC. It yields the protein CASMRRDIPNEQFF.

The DNA of the CDR3 is TGTGCCAGCAGGGGGACAGCAACCAATCCGGGGGGCACTGAAGCTTTCTTT. Its translation: CASRGTATNPGGTEAFF. The gene calls are TRBV28 and TRBJ1-1; 7 bases match TRBD1. J lost 4 bases, V lost 6 bases, and 17 bases had no gene match. This CDR3 spans 17 amino acids. The V gene's germline CDR1 is MDHEN and CDR2 SYDVKM.